This T cell receptor (beta chain) stems from a study of T-cell reconstitution after alpha-beta-depleted transplantation in children (dated by TCRdb to 2015 to 2016). For the wider study: T-cell immune reconstitution after TCRalphabeta/CD19-depleted allogeneic hematopoietic cell transplantation in children was quantitatively tracked in the study by means of TCR repertoire profiling. The full study reports these points: The apparently early alphabetaT-cell count recovery about two months after transplant was reportedly dependent on only several hundred rapidly expanded clones derived from non-depleted graft cells. Over subsequent months, a decline in hyperexpanded clone frequencies was noted, and after one year, T-cell counts and TCRbeta diversity were mostly ascribed to newly produced T cells. The high TCRbeta diversity at day 60 in some patients was ascribed to recipient T cells and intrathymic progenitors that had survived conditioning.

Deletion took 0 bases off V and 3 bases off J, with a span of 15 bases between the germline ends. The germline V gene yields SGHRS for CDR1 and YFSETQ for CDR2. Taken from cysteine to phenylalanine, the CDR3 has 16 residues. Only CDR3 DNA is held: 48 bases, read in frame from base 1. The sample's treatment or condition, from its label and the paper: allogeneic hematopoietic cell transplantation with graft depleted of TCRalphabeta T cells and CD19 B cells. The transplant recipients were children given TCRalphabeta/CD19-depleted allogeneic hematopoietic cell grafts. This clonotype was seen repeatedly, ten times or more. Its antigen remains undetermined. Base qualities are missing; no much larger clone stands one base away. Libraries were constructed by PCR. TCRdb records Illumina HiSeq 2500 as the sequencer. TCR libraries were prepared with molecular barcoding, using unique molecular identifiers to normalize TCRbeta repertoire quantification. The raw public reads went through TCRdb reprocessing: fastp at Q25, MiXCR clone calling, in-frame beta chains kept. One record per CDR3 amino acid sequence lists the most common genes and DNA. The sample data list some 600,000 distinct CDR3 sequences, and 10% to 15% of these were observed just once. 2.2% of the sample rests with the top ten.

The chain is made from TRBV5-1 and TRBJ1-1; the D gene is not confidently resolved. The receptor comes from a male patient under 18 who had a stem cell transplant for acute myeloid leukemia, so the T cells may come from the graft donor. The material was PBMCs, mostly from graft donor cells, obtained 360 days after TCRalphabeta/CD19-depleted stem cell transplant. The DNA sequence reads TGCGCCAGCAGCTTGGATGCGGGGTACAGAGACACTGAAGCTTTCTTT. The encoded protein is CASSLDAGYRDTEAFF.